This T cell receptor (beta chain) was found in a study of T-cell reconstitution after alpha-beta-depleted transplantation in children. Preparation of the TCRbeta library used unique molecular identifiers. One entry per CDR3 protein, called by TCRdb with MiXCR from the PCR reads. Among about 200,000 distinct CDR3 sequences listed, roughly 6.3% were seen once. Study-level results: The study traced high day-60 TCRbeta diversity in some patients to surviving recipient T cells and thymic progenitors. As was reported, about two months after transplant, alpha-beta T cells came from several hundred expanded graft clones.

V lost 4 bases and J 3 bases, leaving 21 bases between the germline ends. Germline V gives CDR1 SQVTM, CDR2 ANQGSEA. The CDR3 contains 16 residues. Ten or more counts support this clonotype. Its target is not known. This clonotype originated in a girl under three years old with combined immunodeficiency, due to receive a stem cell transplant. This chain connects TRBV29-1 to TRBJ1-1; maybe TRBD1 (6 bases). The sequences come from PBMCs, collected before TCRalphabeta/CD19-depleted stem cell transplant. The DNA for the CDR3 is TGCAGCGTTGGATTACAGGGACTACCTAACCACACTGAAGCTTTCTTT. Its protein is CSVGLQGLPNHTEAFF.